This TCR beta chain was sequenced in a study of shared clonotypes between healthy human individuals. General observations from the study: Incomplete sequencing of sorted subsets was indicated by rarefaction despite large depth. A reduction in generation probabilities was seen for non-shared clonotypes relative to those shared by all four donors.

Points on this clone: Its cognate antigen is unknown.

The table came from immunoSEQ multiplex PCR; TCRdb's copy has only in-frame clones and leaves some out. The data contain millions of clones, 95% of them singletons. The CDR3 is made up of 15 amino acids. V was cut by 10 bases and J by 3 bases, with 22 bases left in between. Per germline, CDR1 LNHDA and CDR2 SQIVND (reference sequence). This chain links TRBV19 with TRBJ2-7; D might be TRBD1 (5 bases). The sample comprised naive CD4+ T cells sorted from blood. Subset defined: CD45RA+ positively selected. The sequence was obtained from a man younger than 35 in good health. CDR3 residues: CAIGHHPTADYEQYF. In DNA, the CDR3 is TGTGCCATAGGACACCACCCCACGGCGGACTACGAGCAGTACTTC. Looking up the rest from reference TRBV19 and TRBJ2-7 gives the full variable domain: DGGITQSPKYLFRKEGQNVTLSCEQNLNHDAMYWYRQDPGQGLRLIYYSQIVNDFQKGDIAEGYSVSREKKESFPLTVTSAQKNPTAFYLCAIGHHPTADYEQYFGPGTRLTVT.